This entry concerns a single T cell receptor beta chain. Its antigen is undetermined. CDR3 length: 13 amino acids. V was clipped by 4 bases and J by 2 bases, with 10 bases between them. The germline V gene has CDR1 SGHRS and CDR2 YFSETQ. This entry comes from a study of OX40 agonist ivuxolimab in advanced cancers. Study observations and caveats: People who partly responded at 0.1-3.0 mg/kg had some of the least clonal expansion seen.

This table comes from immunoSEQ multiplex PCR, and its TCRdb copy is limited to in-frame clones, with some not included. The sample comprises roughly 54,000 clones, roughly 86% of which are singletons, and 0.95% to 1.5% rests with the top ten. This chain links TRBV5-1 with TRBJ2-7, with D perhaps matching TRBD1 (6 bases). The TCR comes from an adult with an advanced solid tumor such as melanoma, head and neck, liver or kidney cancer. This material consisted of CD4+ or CD8+ T cells sorted from blood, taken in a trial of the OX40 agonist ivuxolimab. This CDR3 reads CASSHDRTYEQYF. For the CDR3, the DNA is TGCGCCAGCAGCCACGACAGGACCTACGAGCAGTACTTC.